This entry features one T cell receptor beta chain sequence. Additional DNA sequences in this sample encode the identical CDR3. This entry comes from a study of shared clonotypes between healthy human individuals. Data came from immunoSEQ multiplex PCR; TCRdb stores just in-frame clones and leaves some out. The table lists about 2.1 million clones, around 93% of them singletons. Positive CCR7 selection of CD45RO-negative cells yielded the naive CD8 cells, and terminally differentiated effector memory CD45RA+ cells were excluded. CDR1 is SNHLY and CDR2 is FYNNEI in the germline V gene. CDR3 length: 12 amino acids. Trimming took off 2 bases at V and 4 bases at J, with 4 bases between the two ends.

This chain joins TRBV2 and TRBJ2-3; no firm D call. This clonotype was sampled from a man aged 18 to 30 in good health. Some clones in this sample may be carry-over from other donors' samples. The specimen was naive CD8+ T cells from PBMCs. CDR3 sequence reads: CASSERADTQYF. In DNA form, the CDR3 reads TGTGCCAGCAGTGAAAGGGCAGATACGCAGTATTTT. The full variable domain, in which reference TRBV2 and TRBJ2-3 provide the parts outside the CDR3, is EPEVTQTPSHQVTQMGQEVILRCVPISNHLYFYWYRQILGQKVEFLVSFYNNEISEKSEIFDDQFSVERPDGSNFTLKIRSTKLEDSAMYFCASSERADTQYFGPGTRLTVL.